This TCR beta chain was observed in a study of T cell changes during pregnancy in multiple sclerosis. The CDR3 covers 14 residues. In germline, CDR1 is MGHRA, CDR2 YSYEKL. V was shortened by 4 bases and J by 7 bases, with 16 bases between the two germline ends. Produced via immunoSEQ multiplex PCR; TCRdb's table is partial and in-frame only. The table shows about 23,000 clones, with roughly 91% occurring only once. Sample: CD8+ T cells from peripheral blood mononuclear cells, taken in the first trimester of pregnancy. This clonotype was obtained from a female donor with multiple sclerosis, enrolled in a pregnancy study. V is TRBV4-1 and J is TRBJ1-1, with D possibly matching TRBD1 (6 bases). The CDR3 DNA reads as TGCGCCAGCAGCCCCATACGACAGGATAATGAAGCTTTCTTT. It codes for CASSPIRQDNEAFF.